One TCR beta chain is described in this entry. The antigen is not known. The data originate from a study of cytomegalovirus exposure and HLA in healthy donors. Whole-study findings and limits: With DRB1 most and HLA-C fewest, TCR association rates differed between HLA loci in a later analysis.

The PCR used 60 Vbeta and 13 Jbeta primers. Produced via immunoSEQ multiplex PCR; TCRdb's table is partial and in-frame only. The sample's table shows about 170,000 clones. The CDR3 sequence is 14 residues long. Per the germline V gene, CDR1 is GTSNPN and CDR2 is SVGIG (reference sequence). V was pared by 3 bases and J by 0 bases, with 11 bases between. Input material: PBMCs. The receptor was isolated from a woman between 18 and 29 years old in good health and CMV-seropositive. The rearrangement uses TRBV30 and TRBJ1-2; D remains ambiguous. In DNA, the CDR3 is TGTGCCTGGAGCCCCTATACAGCTAACTATGGCTACACCTTC. Encoded protein: CAWSPYTANYGYTF.